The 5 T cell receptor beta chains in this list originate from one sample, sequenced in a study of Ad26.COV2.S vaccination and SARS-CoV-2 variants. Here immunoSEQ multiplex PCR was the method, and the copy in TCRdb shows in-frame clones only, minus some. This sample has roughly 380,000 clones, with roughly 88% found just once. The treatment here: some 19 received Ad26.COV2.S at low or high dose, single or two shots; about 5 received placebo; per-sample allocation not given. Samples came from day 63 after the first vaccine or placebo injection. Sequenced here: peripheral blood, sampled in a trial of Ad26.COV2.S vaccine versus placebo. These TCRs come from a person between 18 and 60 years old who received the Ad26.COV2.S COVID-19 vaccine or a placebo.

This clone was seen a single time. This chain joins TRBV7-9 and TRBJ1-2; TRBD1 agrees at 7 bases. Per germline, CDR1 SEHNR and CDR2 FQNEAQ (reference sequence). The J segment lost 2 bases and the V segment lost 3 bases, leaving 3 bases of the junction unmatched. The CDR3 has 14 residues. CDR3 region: CASSFGTANYGYTF. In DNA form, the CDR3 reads TGTGCCAGCAGCTTCGGGACAGCCAACTATGGCTACACCTTC.

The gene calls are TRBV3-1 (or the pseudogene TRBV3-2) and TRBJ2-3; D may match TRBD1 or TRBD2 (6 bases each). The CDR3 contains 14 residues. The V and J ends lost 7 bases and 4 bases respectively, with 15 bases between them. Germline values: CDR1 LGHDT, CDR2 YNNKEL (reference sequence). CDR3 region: CASTFGGAADTQYF. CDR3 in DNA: TGTGCCAGCACCTTCGGGGGCGCCGCAGATACGCAGTATTTT.

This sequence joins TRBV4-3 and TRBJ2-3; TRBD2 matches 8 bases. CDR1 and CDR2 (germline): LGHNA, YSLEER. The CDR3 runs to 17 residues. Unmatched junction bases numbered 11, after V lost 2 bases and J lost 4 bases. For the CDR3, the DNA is TGCGCCAGCAGCCAACGGGGGGGCCCGGTGGCTGCAGATACGCAGTATTTT. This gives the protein CASSQRGGPVAADTQYF.

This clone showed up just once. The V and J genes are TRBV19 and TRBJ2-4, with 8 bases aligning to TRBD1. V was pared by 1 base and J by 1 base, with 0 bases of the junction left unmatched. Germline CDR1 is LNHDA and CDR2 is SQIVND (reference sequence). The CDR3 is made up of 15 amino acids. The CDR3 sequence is CASSIGTGAKNIQYF. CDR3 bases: TGTGCCAGTAGTATAGGGACAGGGGCCAAAAACATTCAGTACTTC.

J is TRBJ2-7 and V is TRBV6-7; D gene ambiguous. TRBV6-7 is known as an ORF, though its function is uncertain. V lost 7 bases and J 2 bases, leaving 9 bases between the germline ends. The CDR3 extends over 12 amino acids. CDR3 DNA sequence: TGTGCCAGCAATACTACCGCCTACGAGCAGTACTTC. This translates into CASNTTAYEQYF.